This T cell receptor (beta chain) emerged from a study of cytomegalovirus exposure and HLA in healthy donors. For this clone: The antigen is unknown.

Generated by immunoSEQ multiplex PCR, the TCRdb table keeps only in-frame clones and is missing some. The profile shows about 280,000 clones, approximately 90% of them singletons. V shed 9 bases and J 6 bases; nucleotides not matched to a gene: 7. The CDR3 totals 13 residues. Germline loops: CDR1 LNHDA, CDR2 SQIVND (reference sequence). Study-wide results and caveats: Most TCR sequences were rare, but some public TCRs occurred in many donors. In vitro work confirmed that a few CMV-associated chains recognize CMV antigens.

The receptor was isolated from a woman under 30 in good health and CMV-seronegative. What was sequenced was PBMCs. V is TRBV19 and J is TRBJ2-1; 8 nucleotides line up with TRBD1. DNA for the CDR3: TGTGCCAGCAAACTTACAGGGGGCAATGAGCAGTTCTTC. Residues: CASKLTGGNEQFF.